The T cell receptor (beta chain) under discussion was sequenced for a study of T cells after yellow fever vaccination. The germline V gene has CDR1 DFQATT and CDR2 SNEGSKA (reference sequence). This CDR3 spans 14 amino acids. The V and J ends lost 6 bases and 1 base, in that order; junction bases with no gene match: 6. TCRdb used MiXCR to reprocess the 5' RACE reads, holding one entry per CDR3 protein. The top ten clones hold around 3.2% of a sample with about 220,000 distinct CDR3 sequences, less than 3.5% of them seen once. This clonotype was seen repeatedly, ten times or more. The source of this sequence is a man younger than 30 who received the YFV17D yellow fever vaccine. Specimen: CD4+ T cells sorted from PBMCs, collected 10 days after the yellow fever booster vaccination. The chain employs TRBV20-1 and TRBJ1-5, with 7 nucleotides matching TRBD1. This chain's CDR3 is CSAAEGASNQPQHF. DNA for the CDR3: TGCAGTGCCGCGGAGGGGGCGAGCAATCAGCCCCAGCATTTT.